The 27 T cell receptor beta chains below all came from one sample that was sequenced in a study of OX40 agonist ivuxolimab in advanced cancers. TCRdb keeps only in-frame clones here, not all; method: immunoSEQ multiplex PCR. This table holds about 83,000 clones, roughly 93% found once. Specimen: CD4+ or CD8+ T cells sorted from blood, collected in a trial of the OX40 agonist ivuxolimab. The receptors stem from an adult with an advanced solid tumor such as melanoma, head and neck, liver or kidney cancer.

The chain employs TRBV4-3 and TRBJ2-5, with 9 bases identical to TRBD2. The CDR3 sequence is 16 residues long. Per the germline V gene, CDR1 is LGHNA and CDR2 is YSLEER. The V segment lost 3 bases and the J segment 0 bases; nucleotides outside the gene matches: 5. The CDR3 reads CASSQSLAGYQETQYF. CDR3 coding DNA: TGCGCCAGCAGCCAGAGTCTAGCGGGGTACCAAGAGACCCAGTACTTC.

The chain is built from TRBV7-2 and TRBJ2-7; D perhaps matches TRBD1 (6 bases). V dropped 0 bases and J dropped 3 bases, with 9 bases sitting between them. The CDR3 sequence is 14 residues long. CDR1 and CDR2 (germline): SGHTA, FQGNSA. The CDR3 DNA follows: TGTGCCAGCAGCTTAGCTTCAGGGGACTACGAGCAGTACTTC. Residues: CASSLASGDYEQYF.

V and J are TRBV6-5 and TRBJ1-6; D not certain. Per germline, CDR1 MNHEY and CDR2 SVGAGI. V was cut by 6 bases and J by 5 bases, with 11 bases left in between. This CDR3 has 14 amino acids. DNA of the CDR3: TGTGCCAGCAGCTCGACACGGGATAATTCACCCCTCCACTTT. This encodes CASSSTRDNSPLHF.

V usage is TRBV29-1 and J usage is TRBJ1-2, with D tentatively TRBD1 (6 bases). Germline V lookup: CDR1 SQVTM, CDR2 ANQGSEA. V shed 3 bases and J shed 0 bases, with 14 bases lying between them. The CDR3 spans 15 residues. The CDR3 reads CSVDADSQSNYGYTF. The CDR3 DNA is TGCAGCGTTGACGCGGACAGCCAATCTAACTATGGCTACACCTTC.

Turning to this clone: Different DNA sequences within this sample yield the same CDR3. CDR3 sequence: CASSPPGGTDTQYF. The CDR3 DNA reads as TGTGCCAGCTCACCACCGGGGGGGACAGATACGCAGTATTTT. The chain links TRBV18 to TRBJ2-3; 7 nucleotides agree with TRBD2. The CDR3 totals 14 residues. The germline CDR1 and CDR2 sequences are KGHSH and LQKENI. V was clipped by 0 bases and J by 3 bases; unmatched bases: 0.

The chain recombines TRBV18 with TRBJ2-1; no clear D gene. CDR1 is KGHSH and CDR2 is LQKENI in the germline V gene. The V and J ends lost 1 base and 6 bases respectively, with 19 bases between them. The CDR3 has 17 residues. CDR3 sequence: CASSPLSGGVYSNEQFF. In nucleotides, the CDR3 is TGTGCCAGCTCACCACTTTCGGGTGGGGTATACAGCAATGAGCAGTTCTTC.

The gene calls are TRBV30 and TRBJ1-3, with no clear D. The V end lost 3 bases, the J end lost 1 base, and 4 bases lay between the germline ends. Germline CDR1 GTSNPN, CDR2 SVGIG (reference sequence). There are 12 residues in the CDR3. The CDR3 coding sequence is TGTGCCTGGAGGGAATCTGGAAACACCATATATTTT. Protein sequence: CAWRESGNTIYF.

J is TRBJ2-2 and V is TRBV30; 9 bases match TRBD1. J lost 2 bases, V lost 6 bases, and 10 bases had no gene match. The V gene's germline CDR1 is GTSNPN and CDR2 SVGIG (reference sequence). CDR3 size: 16 residues. The CDR3 region has the DNA TGTGCCTGCATGAAACCGGGACAGGGAAACACCGGGGAGCTGTTTTTT. Residues: CACMKPGQGNTGELFF.

The rearrangement uses TRBV7-2 and TRBJ2-2, with no clear D. Germline V CDR1 and CDR2: SGHTA, FQGNSA. The CDR3 contains 14 residues. Trimming shortened V by 0 bases and J by 4 bases, and 6 bases separated the two germline ends. The DNA of the CDR3 is TGTGCCAGCAGCTTAGCCGCCATCACCGGGGAGCTGTTTTTT. It yields the protein CASSLAAITGELFF.

V and J are TRBV19 and TRBJ2-7; 7 bases are shared with TRBD1. Germline loops: CDR1 LNHDA, CDR2 SQIVND (reference sequence). The CDR3 length is 12 residues. V shed 6 bases and J 2 bases; nucleotides not matched to a gene: 1. For the CDR3, the DNA is TGTGCCAGTAGAGGACAGGCCTACGAGCAGTACTTC. Translation: CASRGQAYEQYF. Together with reference TRBV19 and TRBJ2-7, the CDR3 gives the full variable domain: DGGITQSPKYLFRKEGQNVTLSCEQNLNHDAMYWYRQDPGQGLRLIYYSQIVNDFQKGDIAEGYSVSREKKESFPLTVTSAQKNPTAFYLCASRGQAYEQYFGPGTRLTVT.

This chain connects TRBV5-4 to TRBJ2-7; D uncertain. This CDR3 spans 12 amino acids. Germline assignment: CDR1 SGHNT and CDR2 YYREEE (reference sequence). Trimming took 2 bases from V and 2 from J, leaving 5 bases between them. This CDR3 reads CASSFDAYEQYF. CDR3 in DNA: TGTGCCAGCAGCTTTGACGCCTACGAGCAGTACTTC.

V usage is TRBV25-1 and J usage is TRBJ1-4, with D uncertain. The CDR3 contains 14 residues. CDR1 is MGHDK and CDR2 is SYGVNS in the germline V gene. V was trimmed by 1 base and J by 8 bases, leaving 11 bases between them. The CDR3 region has the DNA TGTGCCAGCAGTGAATGGGTGTTCGGGGAAAAACTGTTTTTT. It yields the protein CASSEWVFGEKLFF.

The chain has TRBV5-1 and TRBJ2-1, with 9 bases that match TRBD2. Losses at the gene ends were 4 bases for V and 0 bases for J; bases not matched to a gene: 11. This CDR3 has 18 amino acids. CDR1 SGHRS and CDR2 YFSETQ come from the germline V gene. CDR3 protein: CASSPSGASGNSYNEQFF. The CDR3 DNA sequence: TGCGCCAGCAGCCCATCCGGGGCTAGCGGGAACTCCTACAATGAGCAGTTCTTC.

A single count supports this clone. This CDR3 reads CASSILAGAQGEQFF. CDR3 coding DNA: TGTGCCAGTAGTATTCTAGCGGGAGCCCAAGGTGAGCAGTTCTTC. J is TRBJ2-1 and V is TRBV19; 10 nucleotides match TRBD2. The ends lost 3 bases at V and 9 bases at J; junction bases unmatched: 8. The CDR3 covers 15 residues. From germline, CDR1 is LNHDA and CDR2 SQIVND (reference sequence).

This sequence joins TRBV13 and TRBJ2-3; 11 bases are shared with TRBD2. CDR1 and CDR2 (germline): PRHDT, FYEKMQ (reference sequence). The CDR3 contains 19 residues. V lost 3 bases and J lost 1; bases outside the gene matches: 12. CDR3 sequence reads: CASSFATSGTGTGTDTQYF. CDR3 in DNA: TGTGCCAGCAGCTTTGCGACTAGCGGGACAGGGACAGGCACAGATACGCAGTATTTT. Complete variable domain (other parts from reference TRBV13 and TRBJ2-3): AAGVIQSPRHLIKEKRETATLKCYPIPRHDTVYWYQQGPGQDPQFLISFYEKMQSDKGSIPDRFSAQQFSDYHSELNMSSLELGDSALYFCASSFATSGTGTGTDTQYFGPGTRLTVL.

The rearrangement links TRBV7-2 to TRBJ2-7; no firm D call. The V end lost 1 base, the J end lost 4 bases, and 11 bases lay between the germline ends. CDR1 is SGHTA and CDR2 is FQGNSA in the germline V gene. This CDR3 is 14 amino acids long. CDR3 DNA sequence: TGTGCCAGCAGCTTAGGTAACACCCCGTACGAGCAGTACTTC. This gives the protein CASSLGNTPYEQYF.

This clone has only a few counts. J is TRBJ2-2 and V is TRBV7-2; 7 bases fit TRBD2. With 1 base clipped from V and 3 bases from J, the junction kept 8 bases outside the gene matches. The CDR3 is 17 amino acids. CDR1 is SGHTA and CDR2 is FQGNSA in the germline V gene. In DNA form, the CDR3 reads TGTGCCAGCAGCTTAGAAGGGCTAGCGGCCTACACCGGGGAGCTGTTTTTT. This sequence encodes CASSLEGLAAYTGELFF.

This chain uses TRBV9 with TRBJ2-3, with D uncertain. The CDR3 extends over 13 amino acids. Between the trimmed V and J ends, which lost 1 base and 4 bases, there was a span of 7 bases. CDR1 and CDR2 from the germline V gene are SGDLS and YYNGEE. The CDR3 DNA reads TGTGCCAGCAGCGTACTGCACTCAGATACGCAGTATTTT. It translates to CASSVLHSDTQYF.

The chain joins TRBV27 to TRBJ2-5; 7 bases are shared with TRBD2. CDR3 length equals 14 residues. Germline CDR1 is MNHEY and CDR2 is SMNVEV (reference sequence). V was clipped by 1 base and J by 2 bases; unmatched bases: 1. The CDR3 here is CASSLWGGQETQYF. The DNA of the CDR3 is TGTGCCAGCAGTTTATGGGGGGGTCAAGAGACCCAGTACTTC.

The chain recombines TRBV28 with TRBJ1-1; D perhaps matches TRBD1 (5 bases). Trimming removed 3 bases from V and 1 base from J, with 12 bases in between. Germline V gene sequence: CDR1 MDHEN, CDR2 SYDVKM. The CDR3 has 15 residues. CDR3 protein: CASSFPVGQNTEAFF. The CDR3 bases are TGTGCCAGCAGTTTTCCCGTCGGACAGAACACTGAAGCTTTCTTT. The entire variable domain, with the rest obtained from reference TRBV28 and TRBJ1-1, is as follows: DVKVTQSSRYLVKRTGEKVFLECVQDMDHENMFWYRQDPGLGLRLIYFSYDVKMKEKGDIPEGYSVSREKKERFSLILESASTNQTSMYLCASSFPVGQNTEAFFGQGTRLTVV.

This sequence joins TRBV5-1 and TRBJ2-3; 11 bases fit TRBD2. The J segment lost 8 bases and the V segment lost 3 bases, leaving 8 bases of the junction unmatched. The germline CDR1 and CDR2 sequences are SGHRS and YFSETQ. The CDR3 is 15 amino acids. The CDR3 sequence is CASSSNSGRAATQYF. The CDR3 region has the DNA TGCGCCAGCAGCTCGAATAGCGGGAGGGCCGCTACGCAGTATTTT.

The chain uses TRBV25-1 and TRBJ1-3; D is unresolved. Germline-derived CDR1 and CDR2 are MGHDK and SYGVNS. With 5 bases removed from V and 0 bases from J, the gap between germline ends came to 11 bases. The CDR3 spans 15 residues. CDR3 DNA: TGTGCCAGCAGTCCGGGAGCGAACTCTGGAAACACCATATATTTT. Translation gives CASSPGANSGNTIYF.

Of note for this clone: Additional DNA sequences in this sample encode the identical CDR3. The chain couples TRBV18 to TRBJ2-3; D remains ambiguous. V lost 3 bases and J 0 bases, leaving 7 bases between the germline ends. CDR1 and CDR2 (germline): KGHSH, LQKENI. The CDR3 contains 14 residues. CDR3 in amino acids: CASSPLDSTDTQYF. CDR3 in DNA: TGTGCCAGCTCACCTCTAGACAGCACAGATACGCAGTATTTT.

V usage is TRBV29-1 and J usage is TRBJ2-7, with TRBD1 matching 7 bases. V dropped 4 bases and J dropped 0; count of bases not matched to a gene: 6. The V gene's germline CDR1 is SQVTM and CDR2 ANQGSEA. The CDR3 is 14 residues long. The DNA of the CDR3 is TGCAGCGTTGCTGGACAGGCTAGCTCCTACGAGCAGTACTTC. It is translated as CSVAGQASSYEQYF.

The chain carries TRBV5-6 and TRBJ1-6, with D perhaps matching TRBD1 (5 bases). The CDR3 totals 16 residues. CDR1 and CDR2 (germline): SGHDT, YYEEEE. Trimming pared 4 bases from V and 7 bases from J, leaving 18 bases between. The CDR3 region is CASSSISGTRNSPLHF. The CDR3 coding sequence is TGTGCCAGCAGCAGTATTTCAGGGACTAGAAATTCACCCCTCCACTTT. Filled out from reference TRBV5-6 and TRBJ1-6, the complete variable domain reads DAGVTQSPTHLIKTRGQQVTLRCSPKSGHDTVSWYQQALGQGPQFIFQYYEEEERQRGNFPDRFSGHQFPNYSSELNVNALLLGDSALYLCASSSISGTRNSPLHFGNGTRLTVT.

The gene calls are TRBV5-4 and TRBJ2-1; 10 bases map to TRBD2. V gave up 4 bases and J gave up 7 bases; unmatched junction bases: 8. Germline V gene data show CDR1 as SGHNT and CDR2 as YYREEE (reference sequence). The CDR3 loop spans 15 amino acids. CDR3 DNA sequence: TGTGCCAGCAGCATAAGCGGGGGGGCCGGAAATGAGCAGTTCTTC. This sequence encodes CASSISGGAGNEQFF.

The chain joins TRBV6-5 to TRBJ2-7; D may be TRBD2 (5 bases). The CDR3 contains 13 residues. Germline CDR1 and CDR2: MNHEY and SVGAGI. The V end lost 6 bases, the J end lost 1 base, and 10 bases lay between the germline ends. CDR3 protein: CASRESGSYEQYF. CDR3 DNA sequence: TGTGCCAGCAGGGAGAGCGGTTCCTACGAGCAGTACTTC.